This TCR beta chain was sequenced during a study of T cell clusters in autoimmune cytopenias. Regarding the study as a whole: Physiological T cell clusters of healthy donors were apparently absent in primary autoimmune cytopenia patients. Active autoimmune hepatitis patients had roughly 2.7-fold fewer exclusive TRB clusters than healthy donors. TRB repertoire shifts in secondary cytopenia and chronic lymphocytic leukemia mostly reflected lymphoma, not autoimmunity.

This CDR3 comprises 12 residues. Germline values: CDR1 MDHEN, CDR2 SYDVKM. One tube held mixed TRB-A and TRB-B primer pools for touch-down PCR. After re-calling the multiplex PCR reads, TCRdb lists one entry per CDR3 protein, DNA absent. This sample's table reports about 7,800 distinct CDR3 sequences. This clonotype is medium-sized (0.01 to 0.1%) by frequency. Its cognate antigen is unknown. Roughly 40,000 genome equivalents of blood DNA were amplified for TRB. Source material: peripheral blood. This chain links TRBV28 with TRBJ1-6. This clonotype originated in a human donor with an autoimmune cytopenia or autoimmune hepatitis (not recorded which). The CDR3 reads CASSLAGWALHF. The variable domain in full, completed from reference TRBV28 and TRBJ1-6, reads DVKVTQSSRYLVKRTGEKVFLECVQDMDHENMFWYRQDPGLGLRLIYFSYDVKMKEKGDIPEGYSVSREKKERFSLILESASTNQTSMYLCASSLAGWALHFGNGTRLTVT.